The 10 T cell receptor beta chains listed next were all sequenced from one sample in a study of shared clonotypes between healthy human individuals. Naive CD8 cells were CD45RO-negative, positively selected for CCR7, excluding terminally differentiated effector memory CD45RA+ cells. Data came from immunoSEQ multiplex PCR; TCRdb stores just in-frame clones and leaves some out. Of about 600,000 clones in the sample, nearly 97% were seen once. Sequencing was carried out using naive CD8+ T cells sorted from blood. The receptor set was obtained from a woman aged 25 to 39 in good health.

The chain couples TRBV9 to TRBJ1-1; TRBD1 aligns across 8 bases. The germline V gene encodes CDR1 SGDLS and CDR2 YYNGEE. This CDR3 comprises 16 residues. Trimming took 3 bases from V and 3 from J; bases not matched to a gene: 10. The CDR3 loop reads CASSANPDRVDTEAFF. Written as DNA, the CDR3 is TGTGCCAGCAGCGCCAACCCGGACAGGGTTGACACTGAAGCTTTCTTT.

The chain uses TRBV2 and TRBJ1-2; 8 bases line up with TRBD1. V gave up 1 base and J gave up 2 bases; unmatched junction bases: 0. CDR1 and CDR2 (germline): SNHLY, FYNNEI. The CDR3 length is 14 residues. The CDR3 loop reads CASSEGTGNYGYTF. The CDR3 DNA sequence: TGTGCCAGCAGTGAAGGGACAGGGAACTATGGCTACACCTTC.

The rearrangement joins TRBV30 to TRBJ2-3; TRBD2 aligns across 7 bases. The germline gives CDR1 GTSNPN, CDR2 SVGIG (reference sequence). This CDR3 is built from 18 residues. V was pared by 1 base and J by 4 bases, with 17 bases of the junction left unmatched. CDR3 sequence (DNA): TGTGCCTGGAGTGGTATCGCTGCGCGGGAGAGGGTTTCAGATACGCAGTATTTT. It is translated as CAWSGIAARERVSDTQYF.

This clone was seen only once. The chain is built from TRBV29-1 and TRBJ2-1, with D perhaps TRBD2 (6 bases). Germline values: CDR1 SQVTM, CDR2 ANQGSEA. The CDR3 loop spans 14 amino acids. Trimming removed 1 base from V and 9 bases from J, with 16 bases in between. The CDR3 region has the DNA TGCAGCGTTGAAGGCGGGATCTACGTGAGTGAGCAGTTCTTC. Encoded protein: CSVEGGIYVSEQFF.

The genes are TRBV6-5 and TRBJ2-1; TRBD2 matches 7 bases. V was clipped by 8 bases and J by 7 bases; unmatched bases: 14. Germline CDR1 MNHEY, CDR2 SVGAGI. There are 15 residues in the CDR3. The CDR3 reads CASGAGLPDTNEQFF. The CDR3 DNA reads TGTGCCAGCGGAGCGGGACTCCCGGACACGAATGAGCAGTTCTTC.

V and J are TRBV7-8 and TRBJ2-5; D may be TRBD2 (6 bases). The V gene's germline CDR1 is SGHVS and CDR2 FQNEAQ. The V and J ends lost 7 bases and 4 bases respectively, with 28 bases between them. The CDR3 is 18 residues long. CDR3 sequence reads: CASTQSWPLADRGETQYF. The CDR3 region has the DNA TGTGCCAGCACCCAATCTTGGCCCTTAGCGGATAGGGGAGAGACCCAGTACTTC.

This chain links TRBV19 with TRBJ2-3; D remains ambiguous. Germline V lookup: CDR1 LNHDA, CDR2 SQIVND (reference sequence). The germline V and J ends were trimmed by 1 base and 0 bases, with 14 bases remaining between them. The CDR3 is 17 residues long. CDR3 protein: CASSIASEGTSTDTQYF. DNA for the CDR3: TGTGCCAGTAGTATAGCCTCGGAAGGAACTAGCACAGATACGCAGTATTTT. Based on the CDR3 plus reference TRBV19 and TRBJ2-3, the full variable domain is DGGITQSPKYLFRKEGQNVTLSCEQNLNHDAMYWYRQDPGQGLRLIYYSQIVNDFQKGDIAEGYSVSREKKESFPLTVTSAQKNPTAFYLCASSIASEGTSTDTQYFGPGTRLTVL.

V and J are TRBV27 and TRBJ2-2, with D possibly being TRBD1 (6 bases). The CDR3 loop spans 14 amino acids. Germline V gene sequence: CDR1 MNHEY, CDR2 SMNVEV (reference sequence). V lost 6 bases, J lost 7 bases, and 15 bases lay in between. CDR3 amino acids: CASRSQGSNGELFF. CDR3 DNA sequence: TGTGCCAGCAGGTCTCAGGGGTCTAACGGGGAGCTGTTTTTT.

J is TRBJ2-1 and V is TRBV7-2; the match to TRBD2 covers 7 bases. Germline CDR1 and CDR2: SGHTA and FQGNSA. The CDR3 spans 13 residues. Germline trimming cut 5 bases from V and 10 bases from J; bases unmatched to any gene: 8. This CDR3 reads CASSATTSAEQFF. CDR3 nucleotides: TGTGCCAGCAGCGCAACAACTAGCGCCGAGCAGTTCTTC.

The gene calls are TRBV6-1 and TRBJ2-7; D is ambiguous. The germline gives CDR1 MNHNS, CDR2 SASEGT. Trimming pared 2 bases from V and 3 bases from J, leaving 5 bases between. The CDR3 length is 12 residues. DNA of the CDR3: TGTGCCAGCAGTGAAATTGGCTACGAGCAGTACTTC. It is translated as CASSEIGYEQYF.